One sample yielded the 14 T cell receptor beta chains listed below, sequenced in a study of T cells in Graves' hyperthyroidism and ophthalmopathy. Amplified regions were TCR beta CDR3 sequences from RNA transcripts. RT-PCR in the first round (using the HTBI primer set) targeted the TCR CDR3. TCRdb analysed the multiplex PCR reads with MiXCR anew, one entry per CDR3 protein. The table has 350,000 or so distinct CDR3 sequences, over 15% seen once; the top ten hold around 47%. The sample comprised blood. Receptors were obtained from a woman between 50 and 59 years old with Graves' hyperthyroidism.

The chain has TRBV6-2 or TRBV6-3 and TRBJ2-7; 11 nucleotides match TRBD1. Germline V gene lookup returns CDR1 MNHEY and CDR2 SVGEGT. V lost 5 bases, J lost 5 bases, and 11 bases stayed unmatched. The CDR3 loop spans 16 amino acids. The CDR3 DNA reads as TGTGCCAGCAGTCCAACAGGACAGGGGGCCTCACACGAGCAGTACGTC. Residues: CASSPTGQGASHEQYV.

The V and J genes are TRBV4-1 and TRBJ1-1; D remains ambiguous. CDR1 is MGHRA and CDR2 is YSYEKL in the germline V gene. There are 14 residues in the CDR3. V lost 0 bases to trimming and J lost 0 bases, with 5 bases between them. The CDR3 region is CASSQEGLNTEAFF. The CDR3 DNA reads as TGCGCCAGCAGCCAAGAGGGGTTGAACACTGAAGCTTTCTTT.

The V call is TRBV5-1, the J call TRBJ2-7; D gene uncertain. This CDR3 is 16 amino acids long. Trimming removed 0 bases from V and 2 bases from J, with 15 bases in between. Per the germline V gene, CDR1 is SGHRS and CDR2 is YFSETQ. This chain's CDR3 is CASSLDPRPPAYEQYV. The CDR3 coding sequence is TGCGCCAGCAGCTTGGATCCCCGGCCACCCGCCTACGAGCAGTACGTC.

The V call is TRBV11-2, the J call TRBJ2-1; no reliable D call. V was shortened by 5 bases and J by 0 bases, with 11 bases between the two germline ends. Germline V gene data show CDR1 as SGHAT and CDR2 as FQNNGV. The length of the CDR3 is 15 residues. The CDR3 bases are TGTGCCAGCAGCCTGGTACTCACCTCCTACAATGAGCAGTTCTTC. Amino acid sequence: CASSLVLTSYNEQFF.

A few counts support this clonotype. This chain uses TRBV6-1 with TRBJ2-5; TRBD1 matches 10 bases. The CDR3 contains 15 residues. The V and J ends lost 5 bases and 1 base, in that order; junction bases with no gene match: 4. Per germline, CDR1 MNHNS and CDR2 SASEGT. The DNA of the CDR3 is TGTGCCAGCAGTCAGGGACAGGGGCGCCAAGAGACCCAGTACTTC. Amino acid sequence: CASSQGQGRQETQYF.

The V gene is TRBV19, the J gene TRBJ1-4, with TRBD1 as a possible D gene (6 bases). Germline assignment: CDR1 LNHDA and CDR2 SQIVND (reference sequence). This CDR3 spans 15 amino acids. Trimming shortened V by 6 bases and J by 7 bases, and 18 bases separated the two germline ends. The DNA for the CDR3 is TGTGCCAGTAGCCGATCCGGGACATGGGGTGAAAAACTGTTTTTT. It translates to CASSRSGTWGEKLFF.

About this clonotype: A much bigger clone sits one base away, suggesting this may be a read error. The genes are TRBV20-1 and TRBJ2-7, with TRBD2 matching 8 bases. Looked up from germline, CDR1 is DFQATT and CDR2 is SNEGSKA (reference sequence). V lost 5 bases, J lost 1 base, and 10 bases stayed unmatched. This CDR3 region has 15 residues. CDR3 in amino acids: CSASTSSGPSYEQYF. CDR3 coding DNA: TGCAGTGCTTCCACCTCTAGCGGGCCGTCCTACGAGCAGTACTTC.

This clonotype was picked up many times. The chain joins TRBV20-1 to TRBJ1-6; D not resolved. Germline lookup yields CDR1 DFQATT and CDR2 SNEGSKA (reference sequence). V lost 1 base and J lost 0, with 13 bases in between. The CDR3 consists of 17 residues. The CDR3 DNA is TGCAGTGCTAGAGTTGCGCACTCGAGCTCCTATAATTCACCCCTCCACTTT. This sequence encodes CSARVAHSSSYNSPLHF.

The chain carries TRBV12-3 or TRBV12-4 and TRBJ2-5, with a weak D call TRBD1 (5 bases). The length of the CDR3 is 13 residues. With 3 bases removed from V and 4 bases from J, the gap between germline ends came to 9 bases. The chain's CDR3 is CASSFRVPETQYF. The CDR3 DNA follows: TGTGCCAGCAGTTTCAGGGTCCCAGAGACCCAGTACTTC.

This clonotype occurred a few times. The V gene is TRBV7-9, the J gene TRBJ1-5, with D possibly TRBD1 on 5 matching bases. Trimming shortened V by 5 bases and J by 0 bases, and 14 bases separated the two germline ends. Germline CDR1 and CDR2: SEHNR and FQNEAQ (reference sequence). The CDR3 is 16 residues long. CDR3 coding DNA: TGTGCCAGCAGCCCTTCCTCCGGGGCTAGCAATCAGCCCCAGCATTTT. Translated: CASSPSSGASNQPQHF.

This rearrangement joins TRBV7-3 to TRBJ2-2; 9 positions agree with TRBD2. Trimming cost V 3 bases and J 6 bases; bases outside gene matches: 8. Germline CDR1 is SGHTA and CDR2 is FQGTGA. CDR3 length: 16 amino acids. The CDR3 region is CASSLSGGGAPGELFF. The CDR3 region has the DNA TGTGCCAGCAGCTTGAGTGGCGGGGGGGCCCCCGGGGAGCTGTTTTTT.

This clonotype has only a few counts. The chain joins TRBV5-1 to TRBJ2-2, with D tentatively TRBD1 or TRBD2 (5 bases each). The CDR3 spans 16 residues. V shed 6 bases and J shed 0 bases, with 15 bases lying between them. Germline CDR1 SGHRS, CDR2 YFSETQ. Here the CDR3 reads CASTITGTTNTGELFF. CDR3 nucleotides: TGCGCCAGCACCATCACCGGGACGACGAACACCGGGGAGCTGTTTTTT.

This clonotype came up a few times. The rearrangement links TRBV6-1 to TRBJ2-2, with 8 bases aligning to TRBD1. Germline-derived CDR1 and CDR2 are MNHNS and SASEGT. Trimming removed 7 bases from V and 0 bases from J; junction bases left unmatched: 4. This CDR3 spans 15 amino acids. CDR3 region: CASIPDRANTGELFF. CDR3 bases: TGTGCCAGCATTCCGGACAGGGCGAACACCGGGGAGCTGTTTTTT.

This clonotype was seen repeatedly, ten times or more. V gene TRBV20-1 combines with J gene TRBJ2-7; 9 bases fit TRBD1. Germline assignment: CDR1 DFQATT and CDR2 SNEGSKA (reference sequence). V lost 5 bases and J lost 5; bases outside the gene matches: 7. The CDR3 sequence is 13 residues long. The CDR3: CSAGGQGKDEQYF. DNA for the CDR3: TGCAGTGCTGGGGGACAGGGTAAAGACGAGCAGTACTTC.